These 21 T cell receptor beta chains came from one sample sequenced in a study of OX40 agonist ivuxolimab in advanced cancers. The data were produced by immunoSEQ multiplex PCR, yet TCRdb's version contains in-frame clones alone and is incomplete. The sample consists of some 100,000 clones, 90% of them appearing once. The sequencing here drew on CD4+ or CD8+ T cells sorted from blood, taken in a trial of the OX40 agonist ivuxolimab. The receptors originated from an adult with an advanced solid tumor such as melanoma, head and neck, liver or kidney cancer.

J is TRBJ1-1 and V is TRBV21-1. TRBV21-1 is a pseudogene locus. CDR3 length equals 14 residues. The CDR3 DNA reads as TGTGCCAGCAGCAAATATCTCAAGAACACTGAAGCTTTCTTT. Translating it yields CASSKYLKNTEAFF.

The V gene is TRBV4-3, the J gene TRBJ1-3, with D possibly TRBD1 on 5 matching bases. V was shortened by 0 bases and J by 3 bases, with 9 bases between the two germline ends. CDR1 is LGHNA, CDR2 YSLEER, per germline. CDR3 length: 15 amino acids. The CDR3: CASSQDAGRGNTIYF. CDR3 nucleotides: TGCGCCAGCAGCCAAGATGCGGGGCGTGGAAACACCATATATTTT.

This chain uses TRBV18 with TRBJ2-5; D remains ambiguous. This CDR3 is 14 amino acids long. Trimming took off 0 bases at V and 7 bases at J, with 12 bases between the two ends. Germline V gene data show CDR1 as KGHSH and CDR2 as LQKENI. CDR3 DNA sequence: TGTGCCAGCTCACCACCGTCCCGTGGCGGGACCCAGTACTTC. This translates into CASSPPSRGGTQYF. Together with reference TRBV18 and TRBJ2-5, the CDR3 gives the full variable domain: NAGVMQNPRHLVRRRGQEARLRCSPMKGHSHVYWYRQLPEEGLKFMVYLQKENIIDESGMPKERFSAEFPKEGPSILRIQQVVRGDSAAYFCASSPPSRGGTQYFGPGTRLLVL.

The chain is built from TRBV10-1 and TRBJ2-5; no clear D. CDR1 WNHNN and CDR2 SYGVQD come from the germline V gene (reference sequence). CDR3 size: 14 residues. Trimming shortened V by 0 bases and J by 3 bases, and 8 bases separated the two germline ends. The DNA for the CDR3 is TGCGCCAGCAGTGAGTCGGGCAGAGAAGAGACCCAGTACTTC. Its protein product is CASSESGREETQYF.

This chain joins TRBV19 and TRBJ2-2, with 8 bases that match TRBD1. Germline lookup yields CDR1 LNHDA and CDR2 SQIVND (reference sequence). The CDR3 is made up of 14 amino acids. V shed 1 base and J 7 bases; nucleotides not matched to a gene: 2. In DNA form, the CDR3 reads TGTGCCAGTAGTATAGCACAGGGGGACGGGGAGCTGTTTTTT. Translated: CASSIAQGDGELFF. The full variable domain, completed using reference TRBV19 and TRBJ2-2, is DGGITQSPKYLFRKEGQNVTLSCEQNLNHDAMYWYRQDPGQGLRLIYYSQIVNDFQKGDIAEGYSVSREKKESFPLTVTSAQKNPTAFYLCASSIAQGDGELFFGEGSRLTVL.

In this sample, this clone turned up once. The genes are TRBV18 and TRBJ1-3; D is unclear. Trimming shortened V by 5 bases and J by 0 bases, and 11 bases separated the two germline ends. The CDR3 has 15 residues. Germline V gene sequence: CDR1 KGHSH, CDR2 LQKENI. The CDR3 DNA reads as TGTGCCAGCTCAGCTGACATCGTCTCTGGAAACACCATATATTTT. It translates to CASSADIVSGNTIYF.

The V and J genes are TRBV6-1 and TRBJ2-3, with 11 bases fitting TRBD2. This CDR3 has 17 residues. V lost 0 bases and J lost 4; bases outside the gene matches: 6. Per the germline V gene, CDR1 is MNHNS and CDR2 is SASEGT. The CDR3 bases are TGTGCCAGCAGTGAAGCGGGACTAGCGGTGGGGGCAGATACGCAGTATTTT. Its protein is CASSEAGLAVGADTQYF.

The rearrangement joins TRBV28 to TRBJ2-1, with TRBD2 matching over 9 bases. This CDR3 has 14 residues. With 7 bases clipped from V and 4 bases from J, the junction kept 5 bases outside the gene matches. The germline CDR1 and CDR2 sequences are MDHEN and SYDVKM. CDR3 residues: CASKAGLAYNEQFF. CDR3 sequence (DNA): TGTGCCAGCAAGGCGGGACTAGCTTACAATGAGCAGTTCTTC.

The gene calls are TRBV11-2 and TRBJ2-1, with D possibly called TRBD1 or TRBD2 (5 bases each). CDR3 length: 15 amino acids. Trimming shortened V by 1 base and J by 9 bases, and 16 bases separated the two germline ends. Germline V gene data show CDR1 as SGHAT and CDR2 as FQNNGV. CDR3 in DNA: TGTGCCAGCAGCTTAGTAGGGGCGGGTTGGGGTGAGCAGTTCTTC. As protein: CASSLVGAGWGEQFF.

This clone occurred once. J is TRBJ2-2 and V is TRBV18, with D possibly matching TRBD2 (6 bases). This CDR3 has 14 residues. CDR1 and CDR2 (germline): KGHSH, LQKENI. Trimming removed 4 bases at V and 3 bases at J, with 9 bases between. CDR3 amino acids: CASSLTSDTGELFF. The CDR3 region has the DNA TGTGCCAGCTCACTGACTAGTGACACCGGGGAGCTGTTTTTT.

The chain links TRBV6-5 to TRBJ2-7, with 8 bases that match TRBD1. From germline, CDR1 is MNHEY and CDR2 SVGAGI. The V segment lost 8 bases and the J segment 2 bases; nucleotides outside the gene matches: 8. The CDR3 runs to 14 residues. The CDR3 nucleotides are TGTGCCAGCGGACAGGGAAGTGCTGCCTACGAGCAGTACTTC. Encoded protein: CASGQGSAAYEQYF.

The V call is TRBV5-4, the J call TRBJ2-7; TRBD1 matches 10 bases. The CDR3 runs 16 residues. Germline CDR1 is SGHNT and CDR2 is YYREEE (reference sequence). Unmatched junction bases numbered 7, after V lost 4 bases and J lost 0 bases. CDR3 sequence reads: CASSLGTGEGSYEQYF. Written as DNA, the CDR3 is TGTGCCAGCAGCCTAGGGACAGGGGAAGGCTCCTACGAGCAGTACTTC.

This clone turned up a few times. The CDR3: CASSRRQATGELFF. CDR3 coding DNA: TGTGCCAGCAGCCGTCGACAGGCCACCGGGGAGCTGTTTTTT. The V and J genes are TRBV7-2 and TRBJ2-2; TRBD1 might be the D (6 bases). Germline loops: CDR1 SGHTA, CDR2 FQGNSA. The CDR3 totals 14 residues. Trimming removed 5 bases from V and 4 bases from J, with 11 bases in between.

The chain combines TRBV2 with TRBJ2-3; D might be TRBD2 (6 bases). CDR3 length equals 13 residues. Trimming removed 6 bases at V and 3 bases at J, with 10 bases between. CDR1 is SNHLY and CDR2 is FYNNEI in the germline V gene. CDR3 bases: TGTGCCAGCAGGCGGGACGGGACAGATACGCAGTATTTT. Translating gives CASRRDGTDTQYF.

This clone was seen only once. The chain joins TRBV10-3 to TRBJ2-1; weak D call: TRBD2 (5 bases). V was shortened by 6 bases and J by 7 bases, with 13 bases between the two germline ends. This CDR3 region has 13 residues. Germline V CDR1 and CDR2: ENHRY, SYGVKD. CDR3 region: CAISEGQRNEQFF. CDR3 DNA sequence: TGTGCCATCAGCGAGGGCCAGAGGAATGAGCAGTTCTTC.

J is TRBJ1-1 and V is TRBV15; tentative D call: TRBD1 (5 bases). This CDR3 has 12 amino acids. V was pared by 0 bases and J by 11 bases, with 10 bases between. CDR1 and CDR2 (germline): LNHNV, YYDKDF (reference sequence). CDR3 nucleotide sequence: TGTGCCACCAGCAGAGATTGGCAGGGCGCTTTCTTT. Its translation: CATSRDWQGAFF.

The genes are TRBV28 and TRBJ1-5; a possible D gene is TRBD1 (5 bases). CDR3 length: 16 amino acids. CDR1 MDHEN and CDR2 SYDVKM come from the germline V gene. The V gene lost 6 bases and the J gene lost 3 bases, with 18 bases spanning the gap. CDR3 in amino acids: CASSSGGASLNQPQHF. The CDR3 DNA reads as TGTGCCAGCAGCTCGGGAGGGGCTTCACTCAATCAGCCCCAGCATTTT.

The V gene is TRBV13, the J gene TRBJ2-6; 8 bases match TRBD2. Per the germline V gene, CDR1 is PRHDT and CDR2 is FYEKMQ (reference sequence). V lost 6 bases, J lost 4 bases, and 23 bases stayed unmatched. This CDR3 region has 21 residues. CDR3 amino acids: CASSWTVQGGRPQSGANVLTF. The DNA of the CDR3 is TGTGCCAGCAGTTGGACAGTCCAGGGCGGGAGGCCCCAATCCGGGGCCAACGTCCTGACTTTC.

The genes are TRBV11-2 and TRBJ2-5; TRBD1 matches 11 bases. V trimming: 5 bases; J trimming: 5 bases; junction bases outside the gene matches: 7. Germline-derived CDR1 and CDR2 are SGHAT and FQNNGV. The CDR3 sequence is 15 residues long. This CDR3 reads CASSPPGQGGETQYF. The DNA for the CDR3 is TGTGCCAGCAGCCCGCCGGGACAGGGGGGTGAGACCCAGTACTTC.

The chain carries TRBV6-1 and TRBJ2-1, with TRBD1 identical over 8 bases. There are 13 residues in the CDR3. V was pared by 6 bases and J by 5 bases, with 3 bases of the junction left unmatched. Germline V gene lookup returns CDR1 MNHNS and CDR2 SASEGT. The CDR3 DNA follows: TGTGCCAGCAGATGGACAGGGAACAATGAGCAGTTCTTC. This sequence encodes CASRWTGNNEQFF.

The rearrangement uses TRBV2 and TRBJ2-3; unclear D gene. The CDR3 length is 14 residues. Germline V CDR1 and CDR2: SNHLY, FYNNEI. V lost 1 base and J lost 0, with 5 bases in between. The chain's CDR3 is CASSEGTSTDTQYF. CDR3 bases: TGTGCCAGCAGTGAAGGCACCAGCACAGATACGCAGTATTTT.